Shown below are 29 T cell receptor beta chains from a single sample sequenced in a study of identical twins. From the 5' RACE reads, TCRdb called clonotypes with MiXCR, one entry per CDR3 protein. In the table there are under 900,000 distinct CDR3 sequences, roughly an eighth of which are singletons. This same sample was also taken into another study, of yellow fever vaccine responses in identical twins.

The material sequenced was PBMCs. These receptors all stem from a woman between 18 and 30 years old in good health.

This clonotype came up a few times. The genes are TRBV5-1 and TRBJ2-5; 7 bases line up with TRBD2. CDR1 and CDR2 (germline): SGHRS, YFSETQ. CDR3 length: 15 residues. J gave up 0 bases and V 0 bases, and 2 bases lay outside the gene matches. CDR3 DNA: TGCGCCAGCAGCTTGGACGGGGGGAACCAAGAGACCCAGTACTTC. It is translated as CASSLDGGNQETQYF.

Many counts were recorded for this clonotype. V gene TRBV29-1 combines with J gene TRBJ1-5; D may be TRBD1 (6 bases). V shed 5 bases and J shed 2 bases, with 10 bases lying between them. CDR1 SQVTM and CDR2 ANQGSEA come from the germline V gene. This CDR3 has 13 residues. CDR3 sequence reads: CSVQQGRNQPQHF. The CDR3 nucleotides are TGCAGCGTTCAACAGGGACGCAATCAGCCCCAGCATTTT.

The genes are TRBV7-8 and TRBJ1-1, with D tentatively TRBD1 (6 bases). This CDR3 region has 14 residues. Germline V gene data show CDR1 as SGHVS and CDR2 as FQNEAQ. The V end was cut by 7 bases, the J end by 4 bases, with 16 bases between. The CDR3 reads CASTNQGFATEAFF. CDR3 DNA sequence: TGTGCCAGCACCAACCAGGGGTTCGCCACTGAAGCTTTCTTT.

At least ten counts were recorded for this clonotype. This chain joins TRBV7-8 and TRBJ2-1, with TRBD2 matching over 12 bases. V trimming: 7 bases; J trimming: 3 bases; junction bases outside the gene matches: 4. The CDR3 spans 15 residues. Per the germline V gene, CDR1 is SGHVS and CDR2 is FQNEAQ. CDR3 protein: CASTTGLAGYNEQFF. The DNA of the CDR3 is TGTGCCAGCACCACGGGACTAGCGGGCTACAATGAGCAGTTCTTC.

V usage is TRBV18 and J usage is TRBJ2-3, with D maybe TRBD1 (5 bases). V gave up 6 bases and J gave up 2 bases, with 18 bases separating them. CDR1 is KGHSH, CDR2 LQKENI, per germline. CDR3 length: 16 residues. This CDR3 reads CASSSLRGPNTDTQYF. The CDR3 DNA is TGTGCCAGCTCCAGTTTAAGGGGCCCCAACACAGATACGCAGTATTTT.

The sample holds a few counts of this clonotype. This chain connects TRBV4-1 to TRBJ1-6; tentative D call: TRBD1 (5 bases). Germline V gene sequence: CDR1 MGHRA, CDR2 YSYEKL. V was trimmed by 3 bases and J by 10 bases, leaving 19 bases between them. This CDR3 region has 16 residues. This CDR3 is CASSHPVGGVASPLHF. In DNA form, the CDR3 reads TGCGCCAGCAGCCACCCGGTTGGAGGGGTGGCCTCACCCCTCCACTTT.

This clonotype was recorded a few times. The chain has TRBV18 and TRBJ2-7; TRBD1 matches at 8 bases. The CDR3 has 14 residues. Germline lookup yields CDR1 KGHSH and CDR2 LQKENI. With 8 bases clipped from V and 0 bases from J, the junction kept 6 bases outside the gene matches. CDR3: CASRIGTGSYEQYF. CDR3 nucleotide sequence: TGTGCCAGCCGGATTGGGACAGGCTCCTACGAGCAGTACTTC.

The chain joins TRBV11-3 to TRBJ2-4, with a tentative D call TRBD2 (5 bases). This CDR3 comprises 15 residues. Trimming stripped 5 bases from V and 13 bases from J, with 24 bases between. Germline V lookup: CDR1 SGHNT, CDR2 YENEEA. The CDR3: CASSPTFGSGAKQYF. CDR3 DNA sequence: TGTGCCAGCAGCCCGACGTTTGGGAGCGGAGCCAAGCAGTACTTC.

J is TRBJ2-7 and V is TRBV24-1; maybe TRBD1 (5 bases). The germline gives CDR1 KGHDR, CDR2 SFDVKD. The CDR3 runs 14 residues. V lost 1 base and J 2 bases, leaving 8 bases between the germline ends. CDR3 in DNA: TGTGCCACCAGTGATTTCCTCAGGGCCTACGAGCAGTACGTC. Its protein is CATSDFLRAYEQYV.

This chain uses TRBV29-1 with TRBJ2-7; D is tentatively TRBD1 or TRBD2 (6 bases each). With 3 bases removed from V and 2 bases from J, the gap between germline ends came to 14 bases. Germline V gives CDR1 SQVTM, CDR2 ANQGSEA. The CDR3 sequence is 14 residues long. In DNA form, the CDR3 reads TGCAGCGTTGAGGGCCCGGGGGCCGCCTACGAGCAGTACTTC. It translates to CSVEGPGAAYEQYF.

This clonotype was recorded at least ten times. This chain connects TRBV20-1 to TRBJ2-5; no definite D call. Germline CDR1 is DFQATT and CDR2 is SNEGSKA (reference sequence). V lost 2 bases to trimming and J lost 5 bases, with 18 bases between them. The CDR3 totals 15 residues. Here the CDR3 DNA reads TGCAGTGCTAGACGTCTCCAACAGAGTCGGGAGACCCAGTACTTC. Translation gives CSARRLQQSRETQYF.

The chain recombines TRBV5-1 with TRBJ2-7; D is perhaps TRBD1 (5 bases). The germline gives CDR1 SGHRS, CDR2 YFSETQ. Trimming cost V 0 bases and J 3 bases, with 19 bases left between them. The CDR3 covers 17 residues. CDR3 loop: CASSLEAGANLFYEQYF. The CDR3 DNA sequence: TGCGCCAGCAGCTTGGAAGCTGGGGCCAACCTATTCTACGAGCAGTACTTC.

The rearrangement links TRBV2 to TRBJ2-2; D is undetermined. CDR1 SNHLY and CDR2 FYNNEI come from the germline V gene. The CDR3 is 12 amino acids. Trimming removed 4 bases at V and 3 bases at J, with 3 bases between. This chain's CDR3 is CASSVHTGELFF. In nucleotides, the CDR3 is TGTGCCAGCAGTGTTCACACCGGGGAGCTGTTTTTT.

This clonotype appeared a few times. The genes are TRBV5-5 and TRBJ2-1; 8 bases are shared with TRBD2. CDR1 and CDR2 from the germline V gene are SGHKS and YYEKEE (reference sequence). Losses at the gene ends were 0 bases for V and 4 bases for J; bases not matched to a gene: 12. This CDR3 region has 18 residues. CDR3 sequence reads: CASSLGYLVGGDYNEQFF. In DNA, the CDR3 is TGTGCCAGCAGCTTGGGGTATCTGGTCGGGGGGGATTACAATGAGCAGTTCTTC.

J is TRBJ2-2 and V is TRBV9; D is ambiguous. The CDR3 is 13 amino acids. The V end lost 3 bases, the J end lost 6 bases, and 9 bases lay between the germline ends. In germline, CDR1 is SGDLS, CDR2 YYNGEE. CDR3 sequence reads: CASSAVWAGELFF. The CDR3 DNA is TGTGCCAGCAGCGCGGTTTGGGCCGGGGAGCTGTTTTTT.

This clonotype was recorded a few times. This chain uses TRBV6-2 or TRBV6-3 with TRBJ2-1, with D uncertain. The CDR3 totals 16 residues. V was trimmed by 7 bases and J by 5 bases, leaving 21 bases between them. Germline V gene sequence: CDR1 MNHEY, CDR2 SVGEGT. The CDR3 bases are TGTGCCAGCAAGTTGTCTCCCATGGCCGGCGACAATGAGCAGTTCTTC. Protein product: CASKLSPMAGDNEQFF.

The chain uses TRBV2 and TRBJ2-3; D call uncertain. This CDR3 spans 15 amino acids. V was shortened by 2 bases and J by 4 bases, with 13 bases between the two germline ends. In germline, CDR1 is SNHLY, CDR2 FYNNEI. The DNA of the CDR3 is TGTGCCAGCAGTGAAATCTTGATAGGGTCAGATACGCAGTATTTT. Its protein product is CASSEILIGSDTQYF.

This clonotype was recorded a few times. The J gene is TRBJ2-5, the V gene TRBV28, with D possibly being TRBD1 (6 bases). CDR1 and CDR2 (germline): MDHEN, SYDVKM. CDR3 length equals 12 residues. The ends were cut back, 6 bases at V and 4 bases at J, with 9 bases in the middle. The CDR3 nucleotides read TGTGCCAGCAGGGGGGACACAGAGACCCAGTACTTC. Its translation is CASRGDTETQYF.

The chain has TRBV27 and TRBJ2-1, with D perhaps TRBD2 (6 bases). V lost 6 bases and J 1 base, leaving 10 bases between the germline ends. The CDR3 covers 14 residues. Germline CDR1 is MNHEY and CDR2 is SMNVEV (reference sequence). The DNA of the CDR3 is TGTGCCAGCAGGACGGGGGATTCCTACAATGAGCAGTTCTTC. As protein: CASRTGDSYNEQFF.

The J gene is TRBJ2-5, the V gene TRBV6-2 or TRBV6-3; 11 bases align to TRBD2. V shed 5 bases, J shed 5 bases, and the junction held 10 bases outside the gene matches. This CDR3 region has 16 residues. Germline values: CDR1 MNHEY, CDR2 SVGEGT. The CDR3 region has the DNA TGTGCCAGCAGTGTGACTAGCGGGGCTTGGGGGGAGACCCAGTACTTC. It codes for CASSVTSGAWGETQYF.

The CDR3, as DNA: TGCAGTGCCGGGACAGGGGGCGCTCAGTGCGTC. Translating gives CSAGTGGAQCV. This rearrangement joins TRBV20-1 to TRBJ2-7; 12 positions match TRBD1. The germline gives CDR1 DFQATT, CDR2 SNEGSKA (reference sequence). This CDR3 has 11 residues.

J is TRBJ2-1 and V is TRBV6-2 or TRBV6-3, with 15 bases matching TRBD2. The CDR3 loop spans 21 amino acids. The V gene end was trimmed by 6 bases and the J gene end by 2 bases; junction bases not matched to a gene: 17. CDR1 and CDR2 (germline): MNHEY, SVGEGT. In DNA, the CDR3 is TGTGCCAGCAGCTGGGGGACGGCCGGGACTAGCGGGAGGTCCCCCTACAATGAGCAGTTCTTC. Translation: CASSWGTAGTSGRSPYNEQFF.

The V call is TRBV5-5, the J call TRBJ2-5; 8 bases fit TRBD2. Trimming took 3 bases from V and 12 from J; bases not matched to a gene: 10. Germline values: CDR1 SGHKS, CDR2 YYEKEE (reference sequence). This CDR3 comprises 13 residues. The CDR3 region has the DNA TGTGCCAGCAGCTCGGTGAACAGCGGGGGAGAGTACTTC. This translates into CASSSVNSGGEYF.

This clonotype turned up a few times. The V call is TRBV24-1, the J call TRBJ2-2; D is unresolved. V lost 3 bases, J lost 0 bases, and 13 bases lay in between. From germline, CDR1 is KGHDR and CDR2 SFDVKD. CDR3 length: 17 amino acids. CDR3 nucleotide sequence: TGTGCCACCAGTGATCCGGCACAGATATCGAACACCGGGGAGCTGTTTTTT. It is translated as CATSDPAQISNTGELFF.

This clonotype was counted a few times. The chain carries TRBV24-1 and TRBJ2-2; tentatively, D is TRBD1 (6 bases). Germline V CDR1 and CDR2: KGHDR, SFDVKD. The CDR3 totals 13 residues. V dropped 11 bases and J dropped 1 base, with 10 bases sitting between them. CDR3 bases: TGTGCCATTGGGACACTGAACACCGGGGAGCTGTTTTTT. Its protein product is CAIGTLNTGELFF.

The chain has TRBV25-1 and TRBJ1-6, with unresolved D. The CDR3 is made up of 14 amino acids. Germline CDR1 is MGHDK and CDR2 is SYGVNS. V shed 7 bases and J shed 6 bases, with 13 bases lying between them. CDR3 in amino acids: CASTGGQINSPLHF. DNA for the CDR3: TGTGCCAGCACCGGAGGGCAGATTAATTCACCCCTCCACTTT. Supplemented by reference TRBV25-1 and TRBJ1-6, the full variable domain reads EADIYQTPRYLVIGTGKKITLECSQTMGHDKMYWYQQDPGMELHLIHYSYGVNSTEKGDLSSESTVSRIRTEHFPLTLESARPSHTSQYLCASTGGQINSPLHFGNGTRLTVT.

The chain couples TRBV3-1 to TRBJ2-2; maybe TRBD2 (7 bases). Germline values: CDR1 LGHDT, CDR2 YNNKEL (reference sequence). Trimming took off 5 bases at V and 5 bases at J, with 15 bases between the two ends. The CDR3 runs to 15 residues. CDR3 DNA sequence: TGTGCCAGCAGCGCGGGGGCAGGGAGGACCGGGGAGCTGTTTTTT. Translation: CASSAGAGRTGELFF.

This clonotype was counted a few times. The chain's CDR3 is CASSSFPTGPHEQYF. The CDR3 nucleotides are TGTGCCAGCAGTTCCTTCCCTACGGGACCTCACGAGCAGTACTTC. This chain uses TRBV12-3 or TRBV12-4 with TRBJ2-7; D may match TRBD1 or TRBD2 (5 bases each). Trimming removed 4 bases at V and 5 bases at J, with 18 bases between. The CDR3 length is 15 residues.

This clonotype was seen a handful of times. One end of the junction is discordant with germline, which a read error may explain. The rearrangement links TRBV7-9 to TRBJ2-2; D call uncertain. The CDR3 spans 8 residues. CDR1 and CDR2 from the germline V gene are SEHNR and FQNEAQ (reference sequence). CDR3 residues: CRSGELFF. The CDR3 nucleotides are TGCCGATCCGGGGAGCTGTTTTTT.